The 20 T cell receptor beta chains given below trace back to one sample, sequenced in a study of shared clonotypes between healthy human individuals. The repertoire was sequenced with immunoSEQ multiplex PCR; TCRdb's copy has only in-frame clones and lacks some. The table lists about 1.5 million clones, roughly 96% of them singletons. Input material: naive CD4+ T cells sorted from blood. Subset here: CD45RA+ positively selected. These receptors were collected from a man aged 30-40 years in good health.

The gene calls are TRBV2 and TRBJ2-5; D tentatively reads TRBD1 or TRBD2 (5 bases each). Looked up from germline, CDR1 is SNHLY and CDR2 is FYNNEI. Trimming left V 4 bases short and J 9 bases short, with 21 bases between. CDR3 size: 15 residues. The CDR3 protein is CASSGGFIAGQAQYF. DNA of the CDR3: TGTGCCAGCAGTGGAGGGTTCATAGCAGGGCAGGCCCAGTACTTC. The full variable domain, in which reference TRBV2 and TRBJ2-5 provide the parts outside the CDR3, is EPEVTQTPSHQVTQMGQEVILRCVPISNHLYFYWYRQILGQKVEFLVSFYNNEISEKSEIFDDQFSVERPDGSNFTLKIRSTKLEDSAMYFCASSGGFIAGQAQYFGPGTRLLVL.

The rearrangement joins TRBV2 to TRBJ2-5, with 12 bases that match TRBD1. The CDR3 loop spans 17 amino acids. V shed 10 bases, J shed 5 bases, and the junction held 17 bases outside the gene matches. Germline V gene lookup returns CDR1 SNHLY and CDR2 FYNNEI. CDR3 nucleotide sequence: TGTGCCACCTCAGATTCCGGGACAGGGGGCTTTCAGGAGACCCAGTACTTC. This gives the protein CATSDSGTGGFQETQYF.

The CDR3 bases are TGTGCCAGCACCCGCAGGGGGGGAGAGGGCGGTGAGCAGTTCTTC. Its translation is CASTRRGGEGGEQFF. The chain combines TRBV7-9 with TRBJ2-1, with D possibly being TRBD1 or TRBD2 (7 bases each). The germline V and J ends were trimmed by 7 bases and 9 bases, with 22 bases remaining between them. Per germline, CDR1 SEHNR and CDR2 FQNEAQ (reference sequence). This CDR3 comprises 15 residues.

V gene TRBV29-1 combines with J gene TRBJ2-1; D uncertain. V shed 5 bases and J shed 7 bases, with 12 bases lying between them. CDR1 is SQVTM and CDR2 is ANQGSEA in the germline V gene. The CDR3 length is 12 residues. Written as DNA, the CDR3 is TGCAGCGTTACGAGAAGGATGAATGAGCAGTTCTTC. It specifies CSVTRRMNEQFF.

This rearrangement joins TRBV6-5 to TRBJ2-5; 9 nucleotides align to TRBD1. The germline V gene has CDR1 MNHEY and CDR2 SVGAGI. The CDR3 contains 16 residues. V lost 2 bases and J lost 3; bases outside the gene matches: 7. The CDR3: CASSYKGQGGEETQYF. DNA for the CDR3: TGTGCCAGCAGTTACAAGGGACAGGGAGGTGAAGAGACCCAGTACTTC.

This clone was picked up one time. The chain joins TRBV7-2 to TRBJ1-2, with D possibly TRBD1 on 6 matching bases. Trimming removed 6 bases at V and 3 bases at J, with 14 bases between. This CDR3 has 14 residues. The germline V gene encodes CDR1 SGHTA and CDR2 FQGNSA. The CDR3 spells CASRSGRGDYGYTF. The CDR3 region has the DNA TGTGCCAGCAGGTCAGGCAGGGGTGACTATGGCTACACCTTC.

The gene calls are TRBV18 and TRBJ1-5, with 11 nucleotides matching TRBD1. The V gene's germline CDR1 is KGHSH and CDR2 LQKENI. The CDR3 has 19 amino acids. V gave up 3 bases and J gave up 0 bases; unmatched junction bases: 10. CDR3 sequence reads: CASSPGTGGGFYSNQPQHF. DNA for the CDR3: TGTGCCAGCTCACCCGGGACAGGGGGAGGTTTTTATAGCAATCAGCCCCAGCATTTT.

V usage is TRBV28 and J usage is TRBJ2-1; tentative D call: TRBD1 (6 bases). This CDR3 is built from 16 residues. Deletions cut 7 bases from V and 3 bases from J, with 19 bases between. Looked up from germline, CDR1 is MDHEN and CDR2 is SYDVKM. The CDR3 reads CASKPYGDISYNEQFF. The CDR3 DNA follows: TGTGCCAGCAAACCCTATGGGGACATAAGCTACAATGAGCAGTTCTTC. The whole variable domain, filled in from reference TRBV28 and TRBJ2-1, reads DVKVTQSSRYLVKRTGEKVFLECVQDMDHENMFWYRQDPGLGLRLIYFSYDVKMKEKGDIPEGYSVSREKKERFSLILESASTNQTSMYLCASKPYGDISYNEQFFGPGTRLTVL.

The chain uses TRBV4-3 and TRBJ1-2; D gene unclear. V lost 5 bases and J 4 bases, leaving 11 bases between the germline ends. CDR1 is LGHNA and CDR2 is YSLEER in the germline V gene. The CDR3 runs 13 residues. The CDR3 DNA is TGCGCCAGCAGCTCGCTGGCCCGCTATGGCTACACCTTC. Translated: CASSSLARYGYTF.

V is TRBV28 and J is TRBJ2-5; tentative D call: TRBD2 (7 bases). Germline V lookup: CDR1 MDHEN, CDR2 SYDVKM. The V end lost 5 bases, the J end lost 4 bases, and 20 bases lay between the germline ends. The CDR3 covers 16 residues. The DNA for the CDR3 is TGTGCCAGCAGTCCCCCGGGGGGCCCCCTTGGAGAGACCCAGTACTTC. The encoded protein is CASSPPGGPLGETQYF.

The V gene is TRBV18, the J gene TRBJ2-1; 7 bases align to TRBD2. The junction had 2 bases not matched to a gene; V was cut back by 3 bases and J by 3 bases. The CDR3 is 14 residues long. Germline CDR1 and CDR2: KGHSH and LQKENI. CDR3 DNA: TGTGCCAGCTCACCGGGACTACTCTACAATGAGCAGTTCTTC. It yields the protein CASSPGLLYNEQFF.

This rearrangement joins TRBV6-1 to TRBJ1-5; perhaps TRBD1 as D (5 bases). The germline V gene has CDR1 MNHNS and CDR2 SASEGT. This CDR3 spans 15 amino acids. The ends were cut back, 2 bases at V and 4 bases at J, with 12 bases in the middle. This chain's CDR3 is CASSEITGRNQPQHF. In nucleotides, the CDR3 is TGTGCCAGCAGTGAAATCACGGGACGGAATCAGCCCCAGCATTTT.

The chain has TRBV18 and TRBJ1-3; D is undetermined. This CDR3 region has 16 residues. The V gene's germline CDR1 is KGHSH and CDR2 LQKENI. V was trimmed by 2 bases and J by 0 bases, leaving 11 bases between them. In DNA form, the CDR3 reads TGTGCCAGCTCACCAGCCCAGGTCTCCTCTGGAAACACCATATATTTT. Translating it yields CASSPAQVSSGNTIYF. The full variable domain, completed using reference TRBV18 and TRBJ1-3, is NAGVMQNPRHLVRRRGQEARLRCSPMKGHSHVYWYRQLPEEGLKFMVYLQKENIIDESGMPKERFSAEFPKEGPSILRIQQVVRGDSAAYFCASSPAQVSSGNTIYFGEGSWLTVV.

The chain is built from TRBV4-1 and TRBJ2-2, with 8 bases lining up with TRBD2. V was pared by 4 bases and J by 1 base, with 11 bases of the junction left unmatched. Germline CDR1 and CDR2: MGHRA and YSYEKL. CDR3 length equals 18 residues. Here the CDR3 DNA reads TGCGCCAGCAGCCGGAGCCTTCTAGCGGGCCGGAACACCGGGGAGCTGTTTTTT. Amino acids: CASSRSLLAGRNTGELFF.

The rearrangement joins TRBV4-3 to TRBJ2-1; 7 nucleotides match TRBD1. The CDR3 has 16 amino acids. CDR1 LGHNA and CDR2 YSLEER come from the germline V gene. V was clipped by 4 bases and J by 3 bases; unmatched bases: 9. The CDR3: CASSPGQALHYNEQFF. CDR3 coding DNA: TGCGCCAGCAGCCCAGGACAGGCGCTCCACTACAATGAGCAGTTCTTC.

A remark on this clone: Distinct nucleotide sequences in the sample also encode this CDR3. V is TRBV27 and J is TRBJ2-2; D not resolved. This CDR3 has 12 residues. The germline V gene encodes CDR1 MNHEY and CDR2 SMNVEV (reference sequence). The V end was cut by 5 bases, the J end by 6 bases, with 7 bases between. CDR3 coding DNA: TGTGCCAGCAGTCTCCTGGCCGGGGAGCTGTTTTTT. Translating it yields CASSLLAGELFF.

The chain carries TRBV5-1 and TRBJ2-7, with D possibly matching TRBD1 (5 bases). The length of the CDR3 is 16 residues. V was cut by 0 bases and J by 3 bases, with 16 bases left in between. The V gene's germline CDR1 is SGHRS and CDR2 YFSETQ. CDR3 nucleotide sequence: TGCGCCAGCAGCTTGGTTTCGACAGTTATTGACTACGAGCAGTACTTC. Translated, it gives CASSLVSTVIDYEQYF.

V usage is TRBV5-4 and J usage is TRBJ1-2; D is undetermined. This CDR3 is built from 14 residues. CDR1 is SGHNT, CDR2 YYREEE, per germline (reference sequence). Trimming removed 0 bases at V and 4 bases at J, with 10 bases between. In DNA, the CDR3 is TGTGCCAGCAGCTTGGCCTGGGATTTCTATGGCTACACCTTC. Protein sequence: CASSLAWDFYGYTF.

The J gene is TRBJ2-6, the V gene TRBV19; either TRBD1 or TRBD2 may fit D (6 bases each). The CDR3 consists of 18 residues. Trimming removed 5 bases at V and 0 bases at J, with 17 bases between. Germline V lookup: CDR1 LNHDA, CDR2 SQIVND (reference sequence). Written as DNA, the CDR3 is TGTGCCAGTAGTCGAACGCGGGACAAAATCTCTGGGGCCAACGTCCTGACTTTC. This sequence encodes CASSRTRDKISGANVLTF.

The CDR3 here is CASSSTGTLTYEQYF. DNA of the CDR3: TGTGCCAGCAGTTCGACAGGTACCCTAACCTACGAGCAGTACTTC. The chain employs TRBV27 and TRBJ2-7; weak D call: TRBD1 (6 bases). This CDR3 is 15 amino acids long. V shed 4 bases and J shed 2 bases, with 15 bases lying between them. Looked up from germline, CDR1 is MNHEY and CDR2 is SMNVEV (reference sequence).